This T cell receptor (beta chain) was observed in a study of OX40 agonist ivuxolimab in advanced cancers. At the level of the study: An agonistic anti-OX40 (CD134) antibody, ivuxolimab, was used to treat the patients. Findings and limits, study-wide: Within 6 weeks, CD4+ and CD8+ blood T cells expanded clonally at 0.1 to 3.0 mg/kg. Researchers report that CD8+ T cells had, on average, more expanded clones than CD4+.

The CDR3 runs to 16 residues. Germline V CDR1 and CDR2: SEHNR, FQNEAQ (reference sequence). The V gene lost 2 bases and the J gene lost 3 bases, with 16 bases spanning the gap. A note on this clone: Antigen unknown.

Generated by immunoSEQ multiplex PCR, the TCRdb table keeps only in-frame clones and is missing some. The repertoire has about 53,000 clones, about 81% of them found once; the top ten carry 10% to 15%. The chain recombines TRBV7-9 with TRBJ1-2, with D possibly matching TRBD1 (6 bases). This TCR was sampled from an adult with an advanced solid tumor such as melanoma, head and neck, liver or kidney cancer. Here the sequenced sample was CD4+ or CD8+ T cells sorted from blood, taken in a trial of the OX40 agonist ivuxolimab. DNA for the CDR3: TGTGCCAGCAGCTTAAGCCCCGGGGGCGGAGACTATGGCTACACCTTC. Its protein product is CASSLSPGGGDYGYTF. Full variable domain (outside the CDR3, taken from reference TRBV7-9 and TRBJ1-2): DTGVSQNPRHKITKRGQNVTFRCDPISEHNRLYWYRQTLGQGPEFLTYFQNEAQLEKSRLLSDRFSAERPKGSFSTLEIQRTEQGDSAMYLCASSLSPGGGDYGYTFGSGTRLTVV.